These T cell receptor beta chains were read from a single sample in a study of T cell responses to AZD1222 COVID-19 vaccine. Assay used: immunoSEQ multiplex PCR; TCRdb lists only in-frame clones, some missing. The repertoire holds fewer than 120,000 clones, with 65% to 85% as singletons. The input for sequencing was peripheral blood, taken on day 0 of AZD1222 vaccination. These receptor sequences come from an adult in good health. The CDR3 runs from the conserved cysteine through the conserved F or W. Fields, in order: V gene, clone size, J gene, D gene, CDR3 DNA, CDR3 protein. The D gene is left open where the match is weak. A row's size may be missing; if present it is once, few, many or a size class.

TRBV28	-	TRBJ2-7	-	TGTGCCAGCAGTTTGGGGCAGGGTCAGGTAGAGTTC	CASSLGQGQVEF
TRBV28	-	TRBJ2-3	-	TGTGCCAGCAGCCAGGGGGGAGTTGCGAATACGCAGTATTTT	CASSQGGVANTQYF
TRBV24-1	few	TRBJ2-1	TRBD2	TGTGCCACCAGGTCCCGGGGAAGAGAGCGGGAGGGCCTCAATGAGCAGTTCTTC	CATRSRGREREGLNEQFF
TRBV28	-	TRBJ1-4	-	TGTGCCAGCAGTCCCAGAGGTGCCGGCCAACGTGAAAAACTGTTTTTT	CASSPRGAGQREKLFF
TRBV18	few	TRBJ1-5	TRBD1	TGTGCCAGCTCCCCAACACAGGGGAGCAATCAGCCCCAGCATTTT	CASSPTQGSNQPQHF
TRBV6-5	-	TRBJ1-5	-	TGTGCCTCGGGACATAGCAATCAGCCCCAGCATTTT	CASGHSNQPQHF
TRBV7-2	-	TRBJ1-3	-	TGTGCCAGCAGCTTAGTGACAGGACTCTCTGGAAACACCATATATTTT	CASSLVTGLSGNTIYF
TRBV5-8	once	TRBJ2-3	TRBD2	TGTGCCAGCAGCCGATCCGCGGGAGGGCCTATCCCAGATACGCAGTATTTT	CASSRSAGGPIPDTQYF
TRBV9	-	TRBJ1-1	-	TGTGCCAGCAGCGTAGAAATGAACACTGAAGCTTTCTTT	CASSVEMNTEAFF
TRBV24-1	-	TRBJ1-1	TRBD1	TGTGCCACCAGTGATTCCAAGACTGTTACAGGGGGAGCTTTCTTT	CATSDSKTVTGGAFF
TRBV29-1	-	TRBJ2-2	-	TGCAGCGTTGACCTCAGGTCCACCGGGGAGCTGTTTTTT	CSVDLRSTGELFF
TRBV6-4	few	TRBJ1-6	-	TGTGCCAGCAGTCTCGTCCGTCCTCATCTAAGTTCACCCCTCCACTTT	CASSLVRPHLSSPLHF
TRBV9	once	TRBJ2-1	-	TGTGCCAGCACCCCCAGGGCGTCCTCCTACAATGAGCAGTTCTTC	CASTPRASSYNEQFF
TRBV5-1	-	TRBJ2-1	-	TGCGCCAGCAGCTTGGTTTTGGGGACGAATGAGCAGTTCTTC	CASSLVLGTNEQFF
TRBV6-5	once	TRBJ1-5	TRBD1	TGTGCCAGCAGTTACTCCAGGGGGGTTCAGGCCCAGCATTTT	CASSYSRGVQAQHF
TRBV4-1	-	TRBJ1-1	-	TGCGCCAGCAGCCAGCTGGGGAACACTGAAGCTTTCTTT	CASSQLGNTEAFF
TRBV11-2	-	TRBJ1-5	-	TGTGCCAGCAGCTTAGGTGGAGGTCATCAGCCCCAGCATTTT	CASSLGGGHQPQHF
TRBV12-2	-	TRBJ2-1	-	TGTGCAAGTCTCAAGCGGGAGAAAACCTACAATGAGCAGTTCTTC	CASLKREKTYNEQFF
TRBV19	once	TRBJ1-2	-	TGTGCCAGTAGCGGGGGGACCTATGGCTACACCTTC	CASSGGTYGYTF
TRBV27	-	TRBJ2-7	TRBD1	TGTGCCAGCAGTTCCTACAGGGGCACCTACGAGCAGTACTTC	CASSSYRGTYEQYF
TRBV6-5	few	TRBJ1-4	-	TGTGCCAGCAAGGGGGGCGCAGATAATGAAAAACTGTTTTTT	CASKGGADNEKLFF
TRBV5-5	-	TRBJ2-7	TRBD1	TGTGCCAGCAGCTTCATCTTGGGACAGGGCTACGAGCAGTACTTC	CASSFILGQGYEQYF
TRBV9	-	TRBJ2-5	-	TGTGCCAGCAGCGCCAATGGACAGGTGGGAGGGCAAGAGACCCAGTACTTC	CASSANGQVGGQETQYF
TRBV30	-	TRBJ2-3	-	TGTGCCTGGAAGGAGGGGGGGGAAACAGATACGCAGTATTTT	CAWKEGGETDTQYF
TRBV6-6	few	TRBJ1-2	-	TGTGCCAGCAGTATAGGACAGACTAACTATGGCTACACCTTC	CASSIGQTNYGYTF
TRBV29-1	-	TRBJ1-3	TRBD1	TGCAGCGTTATGACAGGGGCAGGAAACACCATATATTTT	CSVMTGAGNTIYF
TRBV10-3	-	TRBJ2-7	-	TGTGCCATCAGTGAGTCTAACAGGGCGACTAACGAGCAGTACTTC	CAISESNRATNEQYF
TRBV21-1	-	TRBJ2-2	-	TGTGCCAGCAGCTCGAGGGGGGACACCGTCACCGGGGAGCTGTTTTTT	CASSSRGDTVTGELFF